One and the same sample provided the 20 T cell receptor beta chains below, sequenced in a study of T cells after yellow fever vaccination. A single record per CDR3 protein comes from TCRdb applying MiXCR to the 5' RACE reads. The sample lists fewer than 400,000 distinct CDR3 sequences; 6.2% were seen once. Sequenced here: PBMCs, sampled 5 days after the yellow fever booster vaccination. These receptors were obtained from a man aged 25-45 years who received the YFV17D yellow fever vaccine.

In this sample, this clonotype turned up a few times. The V and J genes are TRBV20-1 and TRBJ2-7, with 10 bases aligning to TRBD2. Unmatched junction bases numbered 7, after V lost 2 bases and J lost 6 bases. Per the germline V gene, CDR1 is DFQATT and CDR2 is SNEGSKA (reference sequence). The CDR3 is 14 amino acids. CDR3 residues: CSARTSGRGGEQYF. The CDR3 region has the DNA TGCAGTGCTAGAACCAGCGGGAGGGGGGGCGAGCAGTACTTC.

There are a few counts of this clonotype. The chain is built from TRBV29-1 and TRBJ2-6; no clear D gene. CDR3 size: 13 residues. Germline V gene sequence: CDR1 SQVTM, CDR2 ANQGSEA. V lost 4 bases and J lost 4, with 8 bases in between. The CDR3 region has the DNA TGCAGCGTTGGGGGAACCGGGGCCAACGTCCTGACTTTC. Translated, it gives CSVGGTGANVLTF.

This clonotype came up many times. The gene calls are TRBV7-9 and TRBJ2-1; the D call may be TRBD1 or TRBD2 (5 bases each). CDR3 length equals 16 residues. V dropped 1 base and J dropped 7 bases, with 17 bases sitting between them. The germline V gene encodes CDR1 SEHNR and CDR2 FQNEAQ (reference sequence). The CDR3 bases are TGTGCCAGCAGCTTAGTGGGGGTCCAATCGCTGAATGAGCAGTTCTTC. It yields the protein CASSLVGVQSLNEQFF.

In this sample, this clonotype turned up a few times. The chain carries TRBV9 and TRBJ2-3; TRBD2 matches 8 bases. Germline lookup yields CDR1 SGDLS and CDR2 YYNGEE. Trimming took 3 bases from V and 5 from J; bases not matched to a gene: 8. The CDR3 spans 15 residues. CDR3 DNA: TGTGCCAGCAGCGCATCCGGGACTAGGTTAGATACGCAGTATTTT. Translated, it gives CASSASGTRLDTQYF.

There are many counts of this clonotype. The CDR3 sequence: CASRQTGLAGVGELFF. The CDR3 coding sequence is TGTGCCAGCAGGCAAACGGGACTAGCGGGAGTCGGGGAGCTGTTTTTT. This chain joins TRBV25-1 and TRBJ2-2, with TRBD2 identical over 14 bases. CDR1 is MGHDK and CDR2 is SYGVNS in the germline V gene. The V and J ends lost 6 bases and 7 bases, in that order; junction bases with no gene match: 7. The CDR3 extends over 16 amino acids.

In its sample, this clonotype was seen a few times. The rearrangement links TRBV20-1 to TRBJ2-2; 9 nucleotides match TRBD1. The CDR3 has 20 residues. Germline V gene sequence: CDR1 DFQATT, CDR2 SNEGSKA (reference sequence). J was trimmed by 2 bases and V by 0 bases; bases with no gene match: 16. CDR3 sequence: CSAREPGQGRRRTNTGELFF. The CDR3 coding sequence is TGCAGTGCTAGAGAACCGGGACAGGGTAGACGGAGGACAAACACCGGGGAGCTGTTTTTT.

This clonotype was counted a few times. The chain carries TRBV29-1 and TRBJ2-3; 14 bases are a match to TRBD2. This CDR3 region has 18 residues. Germline assignment: CDR1 SQVTM and CDR2 ANQGSEA. With V trimmed by 7 bases and J by 5 bases, 17 bases remained unmatched. The CDR3 DNA follows: TGCAGCGGCGGGACTAGCGGGAGTAGAATGAAAGTACGAGATACGCAGTATTTT. Protein sequence: CSGGTSGSRMKVRDTQYF.

This clonotype was seen repeatedly, ten times or more. The chain employs TRBV6-2 or TRBV6-3 and TRBJ1-6; 7 nucleotides align to TRBD1. V shed 7 bases, J shed 5 bases, and the junction held 8 bases outside the gene matches. Per the germline V gene, CDR1 is MNHEY and CDR2 is SVGEGT. The CDR3 extends over 15 amino acids. CDR3 bases: TGTGCCAGCAAGTTTCGGACAGGAAATAATTCACCCCTCCACTTT. This sequence encodes CASKFRTGNNSPLHF.

V usage is TRBV19 and J usage is TRBJ2-2; the D gene is possibly TRBD1 (6 bases). Germline V gives CDR1 LNHDA, CDR2 SQIVND (reference sequence). CDR3 length: 14 residues. V lost 6 bases and J lost 4, with 12 bases in between. The CDR3 bases are TGTGCCAGTAGGTCAGGGGTTAGCACCGGGGAGCTGTTTTTT. It translates to CASRSGVSTGELFF.

The chain carries TRBV9 and TRBJ1-1; D remains ambiguous. Deletions cut 0 bases from V and 0 bases from J, with 15 bases between. The CDR3 extends over 17 amino acids. Germline V CDR1 and CDR2: SGDLS, YYNGEE. The CDR3 bases are TGTGCCAGCAGCGTAGTGTTTTCGGGGAACATGAACACTGAAGCTTTCTTT. Translation: CASSVVFSGNMNTEAFF.

The genes are TRBV6-2 or TRBV6-3 and TRBJ2-3; no clear D. The CDR3 has 13 residues. Germline CDR1 reads MNHEY; CDR2 reads SVGEGT. With 2 bases removed from V and 4 bases from J, the gap between germline ends came to 7 bases. In DNA form, the CDR3 reads TGTGCCAGCAGTTACCTGAGCGCAGATACGCAGTATTTT. Protein: CASSYLSADTQYF.

This clonotype showed up many times. The chain couples TRBV15 to TRBJ2-1, with a weak D call TRBD2 (6 bases). Trimming shortened V by 3 bases and J by 9 bases, and 6 bases separated the two germline ends. Germline lookup yields CDR1 LNHNV and CDR2 YYDKDF (reference sequence). The CDR3 has 11 amino acids. The CDR3 loop is CATSREGEQFF. The DNA for the CDR3 is TGTGCCACCAGCAGGGAGGGTGAGCAGTTCTTC.

This clonotype was found many times. The J gene is TRBJ2-7, the V gene TRBV4-2; TRBD2 agrees at 8 bases. Germline lookup yields CDR1 LGHNA and CDR2 YNFKEQ. The CDR3 extends over 18 amino acids. The J segment lost 1 base and the V segment lost 4 bases, leaving 15 bases of the junction unmatched. CDR3 region: CASSLNSGQQRESYEQYF. The CDR3 DNA sequence: TGTGCCAGCAGCCTGAACTCCGGGCAGCAGCGGGAGTCCTACGAGCAGTACTTC.

This clonotype was recorded a few times. This chain uses TRBV27 with TRBJ2-7, with 8 bases aligning to TRBD2. From germline, CDR1 is MNHEY and CDR2 SMNVEV (reference sequence). The length of the CDR3 is 15 residues. V lost 8 bases, J lost 2 bases, and 11 bases stayed unmatched. The chain's CDR3 is CASGSTGRVTYEQYF. The CDR3, as DNA: TGTGCCAGCGGGTCAACCGGGAGGGTAACCTACGAGCAGTACTTC.

This clonotype showed up many times. The J gene is TRBJ2-7, the V gene TRBV5-1, with 9 bases identical to TRBD1. The V and J ends lost 0 bases and 5 bases, in that order; junction bases with no gene match: 6. The CDR3 contains 15 residues. The V gene's germline CDR1 is SGHRS and CDR2 YFSETQ. This CDR3 is CASSLAGTGWNEQYF. In nucleotides, the CDR3 is TGCGCCAGCAGCTTGGCCGGGACAGGGTGGAACGAGCAGTACTTC. Based on the CDR3 plus reference TRBV5-1 and TRBJ2-7, the full variable domain is KAGVTQTPRYLIKTRGQQVTLSCSPISGHRSVSWYQQTPGQGLQFLFEYFSETQRNKGNFPGRFSGRQFSNSRSEMNVSTLELGDSALYLCASSLAGTGWNEQYFGPGTRLTVT.

The CDR3 reads CASSPYGGELFF. CDR3 in DNA: TGCGCCAGCAGCCCCTATGGCGGGGAGCTGTTTTTT. V and J are TRBV4-3 and TRBJ2-2; unclear D gene. The CDR3 contains 12 residues. Germline V lookup: CDR1 LGHNA, CDR2 YSLEER. Trimming removed 4 bases at V and 7 bases at J, with 7 bases between.

This clonotype has only a few counts. The chain uses TRBV3-1 and TRBJ2-2; 7 positions agree with TRBD2. The germline V gene encodes CDR1 LGHDT and CDR2 YNNKEL (reference sequence). The CDR3 extends over 19 amino acids. The ends lost 2 bases at V and 5 bases at J; junction bases unmatched: 17. CDR3 amino acids: CASSQPTGGRAFQTGELFF. In DNA form, the CDR3 reads TGTGCCAGCAGCCAACCAACCGGGGGGAGGGCCTTTCAAACCGGGGAGCTGTTTTTT. The full variable domain, rest sourced from reference TRBV3-1 and TRBJ2-2, is DTAVSQTPKYLVTQMGNDKSIKCEQNLGHDTMYWYKQDSKKFLKIMFSYNNKELIINETVPNRFSPKSPDKAHLNLHINSLELGDSAVYFCASSQPTGGRAFQTGELFFGEGSRLTVL.

The sample holds many counts of this clonotype. CDR3 nucleotides: TGTGCCAGCAGCGCCGATAGCGGGAGGAGCTCCTACAATGAGCAGTTCTTC. Residues: CASSADSGRSSYNEQFF. The V gene is TRBV6-2 or TRBV6-3, the J gene TRBJ2-1; 10 bases map to TRBD2. V lost 6 bases and J lost 0; bases outside the gene matches: 8. This CDR3 has 17 residues. Germline CDR1 MNHEY, CDR2 SVGEGT.

This clonotype was picked up a small number of times. This chain connects TRBV18 to TRBJ2-2; a possible D gene is TRBD2 (5 bases). Germline V gives CDR1 KGHSH, CDR2 LQKENI. CDR3 length equals 15 residues. Trimming removed 4 bases at V and 4 bases at J, with 13 bases between. The CDR3 reads CASSLAAAGTGELFF. In DNA, the CDR3 is TGTGCCAGCTCACTTGCAGCGGCGGGCACCGGGGAGCTGTTTTTT. The entire variable domain, with the rest obtained from reference TRBV18 and TRBJ2-2, is as follows: NAGVMQNPRHLVRRRGQEARLRCSPMKGHSHVYWYRQLPEEGLKFMVYLQKENIIDESGMPKERFSAEFPKEGPSILRIQQVVRGDSAAYFCASSLAAAGTGELFFGEGSRLTVL.

In its sample, this clonotype was seen many times. V gene TRBV27 combines with J gene TRBJ2-5; 8 nucleotides match TRBD2. Germline lookup yields CDR1 MNHEY and CDR2 SMNVEV (reference sequence). Trimming removed 3 bases from V and 7 bases from J; junction bases left unmatched: 10. The CDR3 loop spans 15 amino acids. CDR3 nucleotide sequence: TGTGCCAGCAGTTTCGACAGCGGGAGTGGGGGGACCCAGTACTTC. Translation gives CASSFDSGSGGTQYF.